A selection of T cell receptor beta chains follows, all from one sample in a study of early T cells in non-severe SARS-CoV-2 infection. TCRdb re-analysed the 5' RACE reads in MiXCR, keeping a single row per CDR3 protein. In the table there are about 56,000 distinct CDR3 sequences, approximately 10% of which are singletons. What was sequenced was whole blood. Source of these receptors: an adult who was a healthcare worker with PCR-confirmed SARS-CoV-2 infection or an uninfected control (not recorded which). CDR3s include the opening cysteine and the closing phenylalanine or tryptophan. A D gene is named only where the DNA matches it firmly. A row's size may be missing; if present it is once, few, many or a size class.

TRBV20-1	TRBD2	TRBJ2-1	many	TGCAGTGCTAGAGATACCCTAGCGGTGATATACAATGAGCAGTTCTTC	CSARDTLAVIYNEQFF
TRBV19	-	TRBJ1-1	few	TGTGCCAGTAGTATCCAGCCCGGGAGCACTGAAGCTTTCTTT	CASSIQPGSTEAFF
TRBV9	TRBD1	TRBJ1-3	-	TGTGCCAGCAGCCCTCAACTGCCCGGGACAGCCTCTGGAAACACCATATATTTT	CASSPQLPGTASGNTIYF
TRBV7-2	TRBD2	TRBJ2-5	few	TGTGCCAGCAGCCGAGGGAGGGACCAAGAGACCCAGTACTTC	CASSRGRDQETQYF
TRBV5-1	-	TRBJ2-3	many	TGCGCCAGCAGCTGGTGGCCTAGCACAGATACGCAGTATTTT	CASSWWPSTDTQYF
TRBV4-1	-	TRBJ1-2	-	TGCGCCAGCAGCCAAGACGGTGGCTATGGCTACACCTTC	CASSQDGGYGYTF
TRBV21-1	-	TRBJ2-6	many	TGTGCCAGCAGCAAAGCGGGGGTTCCTGGGGCCAACGTCCTGACTTTC	CASSKAGVPGANVLTF
TRBV6-1	TRBD1	TRBJ2-7	-	TGTGCCAGCAGTGACTTCGGGACAGGGTCATACGAGCAGTACTTC	CASSDFGTGSYEQYF
TRBV5-5	TRBD1	TRBJ2-5	many	TGTGCCAGCAGCCCGGGACAGGGGGCCTTCACGGAGACCCAGTACTTC	CASSPGQGAFTETQYF
TRBV7-6	-	TRBJ1-1	few	TGTGCCAGCAGCCCCTATGTAGGACAGAAGAACACTGAAGCTTTCTTT	CASSPYVGQKNTEAFF
TRBV6-6	TRBD1	TRBJ2-2	-	TGTGCCAGCAGTATAGGACAGGCGAACACCGGGGAGCTGTTTTTT	CASSIGQANTGELFF
TRBV5-4	TRBD2	TRBJ2-1	-	TGTGCCAGCAGCTTAAGACTAGCGGGAGCGAATGAGCAGTTCTTC	CASSLRLAGANEQFF
TRBV6-2/TRBV6-3	TRBD2	TRBJ2-1	many	TGTGCACTAGCGGGCAACAATGAGCAGTTCTTC	CALAGNNEQFF
TRBV5-6	-	TRBJ2-1	-	TGTGCCAGCAGCTTGGCAAGTAGAAATGAGCAGTTCTTC	CASSLASRNEQFF
TRBV15	-	TRBJ1-2	few	TGTGCCACCAGCTCCGAGAGACAGGTAGAAGGGCATGGCTACACCTTC	CATSSERQVEGHGYTF
TRBV11-2	-	TRBJ2-7	-	TGTGCCAGCAGCTTAGCCTACCAGCGGTCCTCCTACGAGCAGTACTTC	CASSLAYQRSSYEQYF
TRBV20-1	TRBD2	TRBJ2-7	many	TGCAGTGCAATACTAGCGGGAGGTGAATACGAGCAGTACTTC	CSAILAGGEYEQYF
TRBV20-1	-	TRBJ1-2	-	TGCAGTGCTAGAGATTCGGGCAGTGAATCACGCTACACCTTC	CSARDSGSESRYTF
TRBV29-1	TRBD1	TRBJ2-7	-	TGCAGCGTTGCCGGGCAGGGGGCCAGCGAGCAGTACTTC	CSVAGQGASEQYF
TRBV7-3	-	TRBJ2-2	many	TGTGCCAGCAGCTTAGAGGCTACCTACACCGGGGAGCTGTTTTTT	CASSLEATYTGELFF
TRBV3-2	-	TRBJ2-7	many	TGTGCCAGCAGCCAAGATTCCGGGAGCTCCTACGAGCAGTACTTC	CASSQDSGSSYEQYF
TRBV25-1	-	TRBJ1-5	-	TGTGCCAGCAGGGGGCATGGGGAAGGTCAGCCCCAGCATTTT	CASRGHGEGQPQHF
TRBV29-1	TRBD2	TRBJ2-1	many	TGCAGCGTTGAAGGTGGGACGGGACTACCTTACAATGAGCAGTTCTTC	CSVEGGTGLPYNEQFF
TRBV7-6	-	TRBJ2-3	many	TGTGCCAGCAGCTTAGGGAGGGGGACAGATACGCAGTATTTT	CASSLGRGTDTQYF
TRBV7-3	-	TRBJ1-1	many	TGTGCCAGCAGCTTAAATGGGAACACTGAAGCTTTCTTT	CASSLNGNTEAFF
TRBV6-5	TRBD2	TRBJ2-3	-	TGTGCCAGCAGGCCACCCGGGACTAGCGGGCCAGATACGCAGTATTTT	CASRPPGTSGPDTQYF
TRBV6-6	-	TRBJ2-1	-	TGTGCCAGCAGTTATACAGGGCCACAATACAATGAGCAGTTCTTC	CASSYTGPQYNEQFF